This passage covers 19 T cell receptor beta chains from one sample sequenced in a study of vaccination and CD4 T cells after COVID-19. The Oncomine TCR Beta short-read assay was applied to DNA of cultured CD4+ T cells. MiXCR, run by TCRdb on the PCR reads, gives a single entry per CDR3 protein. The data contain fewer than 15,000 distinct CDR3 sequences, less than 60% of them singletons. The treatment is: approximately nine-day PBMC culture with coronavirus spike peptide pools or control peptides (ViraFEST assay). Their recognized antigens are unknown. Sample: CD4+ T cells from blood, cultured in vitro, taken before SARS-CoV-2 vaccination. All receptors derive from a human donor who had recovered from COVID-19.

CDR3 in amino acids: CASSQTAAQGPQHF. The DNA for the CDR3 is TGTGCCAGCAGCCAGACGGCCGCCCAGGGGCCCCAGCATTTT. V and J are TRBV7-8 and TRBJ1-5, with D tentatively TRBD1 (5 bases). This CDR3 is built from 14 residues. The V gene's germline CDR1 is SGHVS and CDR2 FQNEAQ. The V end was cut by 5 bases, the J end by 9 bases, with 17 bases between.

The CDR3 DNA is TGTGCCAGCAGCCTTAGACCCATTACCCCATATGGCTACACCTTC. Protein: CASSLRPITPYGYTF. J is TRBJ1-2 and V is TRBV7-2; D remains ambiguous. The V gene lost 5 bases and the J gene lost 5 bases, with 18 bases spanning the gap. The germline V gene has CDR1 SGHTA and CDR2 FQGNSA. CDR3 length equals 15 residues.

The DNA of the CDR3 is TGTGCCAGCAGTCTTCATAGCGGCGGGAGAGGATCAGATACGCAGTATTTT. Translating gives CASSLHSGGRGSDTQYF. The rearrangement joins TRBV6-1 to TRBJ2-3, with 7 bases matching TRBD2. The CDR3 is made up of 17 amino acids. The V and J ends lost 5 bases and 4 bases, in that order; junction bases with no gene match: 15. Germline loops: CDR1 MNHNS, CDR2 SASEGT.

This chain joins TRBV6-1 and TRBJ2-7; 12 bases line up with TRBD2. Germline CDR1 is MNHNS and CDR2 is SASEGT. CDR3 size: 15 residues. The V and J ends lost 5 bases and 3 bases, in that order; junction bases with no gene match: 5. CDR3 sequence reads: CASSKTSGSFYEQYF. CDR3 coding DNA: TGTGCCAGCAGTAAGACTAGCGGGAGTTTCTACGAGCAGTACTTC.

The chain recombines TRBV28 with TRBJ1-5, with 7 nucleotides matching TRBD1. The CDR3 spans 16 residues. Germline CDR1 MDHEN, CDR2 SYDVKM. After removal of 6 bases from V and 1 base from J, the junction contained 9 bases not matched to a gene. The CDR3 DNA is TGTGCCAGCAGGGAGAGTTCCAGGGGGAGCAATCAGCCCCAGCATTTT. This encodes CASRESSRGSNQPQHF.

The chain joins TRBV6-2 or TRBV6-3 to TRBJ2-5, with 8 bases matching TRBD2. The germline V gene encodes CDR1 MNHEY and CDR2 SVGEGT. V was clipped by 0 bases and J by 2 bases; unmatched bases: 5. CDR3 length: 16 residues. The CDR3, as DNA: TGTGCCAGCAGTTACTCTACGGGACTAGGACAAGAGACCCAGTACTTC. This translates into CASSYSTGLGQETQYF.

The chain employs TRBV15 and TRBJ2-2; D is possibly TRBD1 or TRBD2 (5 bases each). CDR3 length equals 15 residues. CDR1 and CDR2 from the germline V gene are LNHNV and YYDKDF (reference sequence). V lost 0 bases and J 9 bases, leaving 14 bases between the germline ends. The CDR3 spells CATSRDGQGPRELFF. The DNA for the CDR3 is TGTGCCACCAGCAGAGATGGTCAGGGACCTCGGGAGCTGTTTTTT. Full variable domain (outside the CDR3, taken from reference TRBV15 and TRBJ2-2): DAMVIQNPRYQVTQFGKPVTLSCSQTLNHNVMYWYQQKSSQAPKLLFHYYDKDFNNEADTPDNFQSRRPNTSFCFLDIRSPGLGDTAMYLCATSRDGQGPRELFFGEGSRLTVL.

The V call is TRBV18, the J call TRBJ1-1, with 9 bases that match TRBD1. The germline V gene encodes CDR1 KGHSH and CDR2 LQKENI. V was clipped by 4 bases and J by 7 bases; unmatched bases: 10. This CDR3 is built from 15 residues. CDR3: CASSRRTGDGDEAFF. In DNA form, the CDR3 reads TGTGCCAGCTCACGGCGGACAGGGGATGGGGATGAAGCTTTCTTT.

The rearrangement joins TRBV23-1 to TRBJ2-7; the D gene is possibly TRBD1 (6 bases). TRBV23-1 belongs to the ORF category, with a function that is uncertain. Trimming removed 4 bases from V and 2 bases from J, with 21 bases in between. The CDR3 spans 17 residues. Written as DNA, the CDR3 is TGCGCCAGCAGTCTAACACCTCGGACAGCCAAGGCCTACGAGCAGTACTTC. Amino acid sequence: CASSLTPRTAKAYEQYF.

The CDR3 is CASSSIDYLNTGELFF. CDR3 nucleotides: TGTGCCAGCAGTTCAATCGACTATCTAAACACCGGGGAGCTGTTTTTT. The chain joins TRBV28 to TRBJ2-2, with D possibly TRBD2 on 5 matching bases. The CDR3 is 16 amino acids. Germline V gene sequence: CDR1 MDHEN, CDR2 SYDVKM. V was cut by 4 bases and J by 2 bases, with 14 bases left in between.

The chain joins TRBV5-1 to TRBJ1-2; D perhaps matches TRBD1 (5 bases). The CDR3 spans 12 residues. Germline CDR1 SGHRS, CDR2 YFSETQ. The germline V and J ends were trimmed by 0 bases and 10 bases, with 10 bases remaining between them. The CDR3, as DNA: TGCGCCAGCAGCTTGGACGGGGCTTTCTACACCTTC. This codes for CASSLDGAFYTF. The complete variable domain, with remaining parts taken from reference TRBV5-1 and TRBJ1-2, reads KAGVTQTPRYLIKTRGQQVTLSCSPISGHRSVSWYQQTPGQGLQFLFEYFSETQRNKGNFPGRFSGRQFSNSRSEMNVSTLELGDSALYLCASSLDGAFYTFGSGTRLTVV.

This clonotype showed up just a few times. The rearrangement uses TRBV6-4 and TRBJ1-1; 9 bases map to TRBD1. The V gene end was trimmed by 6 bases and the J gene end by 4 bases; junction bases not matched to a gene: 3. CDR1 is MRHNA, CDR2 SNTAGT, per germline. This CDR3 has 13 amino acids. CDR3 nucleotides: TGTGCCAGCAGAGAGACAGGGGGCACTGAAGCTTTCTTT. Translated, it gives CASRETGGTEAFF.

This clonotype was counted only a few times. This chain joins TRBV5-1 and TRBJ1-1; TRBD1 aligns across 7 bases. CDR1 and CDR2 (germline): SGHRS, YFSETQ. Trimming cost V 5 bases and J 4 bases; bases outside gene matches: 8. CDR3 length: 14 amino acids. This chain's CDR3 is CASSSGGVSTEAFF. CDR3 DNA: TGCGCCAGCAGTTCAGGGGGGGTAAGCACTGAAGCTTTCTTT. The entire variable domain, with the rest obtained from reference TRBV5-1 and TRBJ1-1, is as follows: KAGVTQTPRYLIKTRGQQVTLSCSPISGHRSVSWYQQTPGQGLQFLFEYFSETQRNKGNFPGRFSGRQFSNSRSEMNVSTLELGDSALYLCASSSGGVSTEAFFGQGTRLTVV.

The gene calls are TRBV6-1 and TRBJ1-6; D unresolved. This CDR3 is 15 amino acids long. The V gene's germline CDR1 is MNHNS and CDR2 SASEGT. V gave up 2 bases and J gave up 7 bases, with 12 bases separating them. As DNA, the CDR3 is TGTGCCAGCAGTGAAATAATAGTTAACAATTCACCCCTCCACTTT. Its translation is CASSEIIVNNSPLHF.

V usage is TRBV12-3 or TRBV12-4 and J usage is TRBJ1-5; no clear D. This CDR3 has 14 residues. V was trimmed by 2 bases and J by 4 bases, leaving 9 bases between them. CDR3 in DNA: TGTGCCAGCAGTTTAATGAGGGATAATCAGCCCCAGCATTTT. Its translation: CASSLMRDNQPQHF.

This rearrangement joins TRBV7-2 to TRBJ2-4; tentative D call: TRBD1 (5 bases). V was trimmed by 1 base and J by 0 bases, leaving 16 bases between them. This CDR3 has 18 amino acids. Germline V gene sequence: CDR1 SGHTA, CDR2 FQGNSA. In nucleotides, the CDR3 is TGTGCCAGCAGCTTAGGCACCGACAGTAACATAGCCAAAAACATTCAGTACTTC. Amino acid sequence: CASSLGTDSNIAKNIQYF. Full variable domain (rest looked up from reference TRBV7-2 and TRBJ2-4): GAGVSQSPSNKVTEKGKDVELRCDPISGHTALYWYRQSLGQGLEFLIYFQGNSAPDKSGLPSDRFSAERTGGSVSTLTIQRTQQEDSAVYLCASSLGTDSNIAKNIQYFGAGTRLSVL.

The CDR3 loop is CASSIWKIGTYGYTF. CDR3 nucleotide sequence: TGTGCCAGTAGTATCTGGAAAATCGGAACTTATGGCTACACCTTC. The V and J genes are TRBV19 and TRBJ1-2; D is uncertain. Looked up from germline, CDR1 is LNHDA and CDR2 is SQIVND (reference sequence). This CDR3 has 15 residues. The germline V and J ends were trimmed by 3 bases and 5 bases, with 16 bases remaining between them. The entire variable domain, with the rest obtained from reference TRBV19 and TRBJ1-2, is as follows: DGGITQSPKYLFRKEGQNVTLSCEQNLNHDAMYWYRQDPGQGLRLIYYSQIVNDFQKGDIAEGYSVSREKKESFPLTVTSAQKNPTAFYLCASSIWKIGTYGYTFGSGTRLTVV.

The rearrangement uses TRBV6-2 or TRBV6-3 and TRBJ2-3, with 8 bases fitting TRBD2. This CDR3 region has 12 residues. The germline CDR1 and CDR2 sequences are MNHEY and SVGEGT. Trimming at V came to 6 bases and at J to 7 bases, leaving 3 bases not matched to a gene. The CDR3, as DNA: TGTGCCAGCAGCTTAGCGGGAAATACGCAGTATTTT. Residues: CASSLAGNTQYF.

This clonotype was counted between two and nine times. The chain has TRBV20-1 and TRBJ1-2; TRBD1 is a possible D gene (6 bases). Germline V gene lookup returns CDR1 DFQATT and CDR2 SNEGSKA (reference sequence). The CDR3 has 13 amino acids. V was clipped by 3 bases and J by 2 bases, with 10 bases between them. The CDR3 DNA reads TGCAGTGCTAGGGGGGGCGGGAACTATGGCTACACCTTC. Amino acids: CSARGGGNYGYTF.